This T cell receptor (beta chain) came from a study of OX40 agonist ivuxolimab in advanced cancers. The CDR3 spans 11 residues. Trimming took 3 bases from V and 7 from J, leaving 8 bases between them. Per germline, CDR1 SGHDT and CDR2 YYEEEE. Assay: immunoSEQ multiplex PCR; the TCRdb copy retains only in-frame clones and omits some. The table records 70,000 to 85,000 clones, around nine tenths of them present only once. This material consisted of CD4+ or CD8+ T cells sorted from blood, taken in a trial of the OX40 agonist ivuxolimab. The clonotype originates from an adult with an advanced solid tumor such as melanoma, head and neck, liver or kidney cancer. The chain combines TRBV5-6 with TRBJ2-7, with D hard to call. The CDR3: CASSSLREQYF. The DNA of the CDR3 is TGTGCCAGCAGCTCGTTACGAGAGCAGTACTTC.